This entry lists 27 T cell receptor beta chains sequenced from one sample in a study of T cells after yellow fever vaccination. TCRdb re-called the 5' RACE reads through MiXCR, storing one row per CDR3 protein. Here the sample spans approximately 110,000 distinct CDR3 sequences, about 7.4% being singletons. Specimen: CD4+ T cells sorted from PBMCs, collected 10 to 11 days after the first yellow fever vaccination. The receptors come from a man between 18 and 29 years old who received the YFV17D yellow fever vaccine.

The table lists this clonotype with many counts. The chain links TRBV7-2 to TRBJ2-3; 8 bases are shared with TRBD1. Looked up from germline, CDR1 is SGHTA and CDR2 is FQGNSA. The J segment lost 0 bases and the V segment lost 5 bases, leaving 4 bases of the junction unmatched. The CDR3 length is 15 residues. The CDR3 spells CASSRDRTSTDTQYF. CDR3 nucleotide sequence: TGTGCCAGCAGCCGGGACAGGACCAGCACAGATACGCAGTATTTT.

This clonotype was seen at least ten times. The chain recombines TRBV10-2 with TRBJ2-3; 9 bases are shared with TRBD2. Trimming cost V 5 bases and J 9 bases; bases outside gene matches: 6. Per germline, CDR1 WSHSY and CDR2 SAAADI. The CDR3 has 13 amino acids. The CDR3 loop is CASSSSGTSTQYF. The DNA of the CDR3 is TGCGCCAGCAGTTCCTCCGGGACTAGCACGCAGTATTTT.

This clonotype was picked up a small number of times. The V gene is TRBV7-8, the J gene TRBJ2-7, with 7 bases that match TRBD1. This CDR3 region has 17 residues. Germline V gives CDR1 SGHVS, CDR2 FQNEAQ. V was pared by 2 bases and J by 4 bases, with 14 bases of the junction left unmatched. The CDR3, as DNA: TGTGCCAGCAGCTTATCCGTGGACAGGTCTTCCCTTTACGAGCAGTACTTC. Its translation: CASSLSVDRSSLYEQYF.

The J gene is TRBJ2-1, the V gene TRBV5-4, with 8 positions matching TRBD2. Germline lookup yields CDR1 SGHNT and CDR2 YYREEE (reference sequence). CDR3 size: 15 residues. The trim removed 1 base at V and 4 bases at J, leaving 4 bases unmatched. Here the CDR3 DNA reads TGTGCCAGCAGCTTGCCCGGGGGGGTATACAATGAGCAGTTCTTC. This sequence encodes CASSLPGGVYNEQFF.

This clonotype showed up many times. This sequence joins TRBV7-9 and TRBJ1-1; maybe TRBD1 (5 bases). V shed 3 bases and J shed 4 bases, with 9 bases lying between them. From germline, CDR1 is SEHNR and CDR2 FQNEAQ (reference sequence). This CDR3 is built from 13 residues. The chain's CDR3 is CASSFGASTEAFF. DNA of the CDR3: TGTGCCAGCAGCTTCGGGGCGAGCACTGAAGCTTTCTTT. Complete variable domain (other parts from reference TRBV7-9 and TRBJ1-1): DTGVSQNPRHKITKRGQNVTFRCDPISEHNRLYWYRQTLGQGPEFLTYFQNEAQLEKSRLLSDRFSAERPKGSFSTLEIQRTEQGDSAMYLCASSFGASTEAFFGQGTRLTVV.

This clonotype has only a few counts. V usage is TRBV11-2 and J usage is TRBJ2-2; 16 bases match TRBD2. CDR3 size: 17 residues. From germline, CDR1 is SGHAT and CDR2 FQNNGV. V was clipped by 5 bases and J by 6 bases; unmatched bases: 6. CDR3 loop: CASSPGLAGGRAGELFF. In DNA form, the CDR3 reads TGTGCCAGCAGCCCGGGACTAGCGGGGGGGCGCGCCGGGGAGCTGTTTTTT. The full variable domain, completed using reference TRBV11-2 and TRBJ2-2, is EAGVAQSPRYKIIEKRQSVAFWCNPISGHATLYWYQQILGQGPKLLIQFQNNGVVDDSQLPKDRFSAERLKGVDSTLKIQPAKLEDSAVYLCASSPGLAGGRAGELFFGEGSRLTVL.

Many counts were recorded for this clonotype. The genes are TRBV20-1 and TRBJ2-3, with TRBD1 matching 9 bases. V lost 6 bases to trimming and J lost 3 bases; unmatched junction nucleotides: 4. The CDR3 runs to 13 residues. Germline V CDR1 and CDR2: DFQATT, SNEGSKA (reference sequence). Written as DNA, the CDR3 is TGCAGTGCGACCGGACAGGGGACAGATACGCAGTATTTT. This codes for CSATGQGTDTQYF.

This clonotype showed up many times. The chain has TRBV2 and TRBJ2-7; no clear D. The CDR3 length is 12 residues. V gave up 5 bases and J gave up 7 bases, with 12 bases separating them. Germline V gene data show CDR1 as SNHLY and CDR2 as FYNNEI. CDR3 loop: CASSSTGREQYF. In nucleotides, the CDR3 is TGTGCCAGCAGTTCGACCGGGCGAGAGCAGTACTTC.

The rearrangement joins TRBV7-2 to TRBJ2-1, with D possibly matching TRBD2 (7 bases). This CDR3 is 14 amino acids long. V dropped 2 bases and J dropped 8 bases, with 13 bases sitting between them. Germline lookup yields CDR1 SGHTA and CDR2 FQGNSA. CDR3 in amino acids: CASSLRGGPDEQFF. For the CDR3, the DNA is TGTGCCAGCAGCTTAAGGGGGGGGCCGGATGAGCAGTTCTTC.

This clonotype was observed at least ten times. The chain uses TRBV6-4 and TRBJ2-1; D remains ambiguous. The germline V and J ends were trimmed by 5 bases and 6 bases, with 14 bases remaining between them. The CDR3 is 14 residues long. CDR1 and CDR2 (germline): MRHNA, SNTAGT. The CDR3 coding sequence is TGTGCCAGCAGTCCTCAATGGACGGGCAATGAGCAGTTCTTC. The encoded protein is CASSPQWTGNEQFF.

This clonotype was seen at least ten times. The rearrangement joins TRBV5-1 to TRBJ2-5; no clear D. Germline V CDR1 and CDR2: SGHRS, YFSETQ. Deletions cut 5 bases from V and 3 bases from J, with 11 bases between. This CDR3 has 13 residues. In DNA form, the CDR3 reads TGCGCCAGCAGATCGGGCTGGGAAGAGACCCAGTACTTC. Amino acid sequence: CASRSGWEETQYF.

This clonotype has at least ten counts. The V call is TRBV20-1, the J call TRBJ2-5, with TRBD1 identical over 10 bases. V lost 6 bases and J lost 5; bases outside the gene matches: 6. The CDR3 loop spans 13 amino acids. Germline lookup yields CDR1 DFQATT and CDR2 SNEGSKA (reference sequence). CDR3 in DNA: TGCAGTGCCCCGGACAGGGGGAAGGAGACCCAGTACTTC. It translates to CSAPDRGKETQYF.

J is TRBJ1-3 and V is TRBV7-2; no reliable D call. Germline CDR1 is SGHTA and CDR2 is FQGNSA. Deletions cut 1 base from V and 0 bases from J, with 7 bases between. The CDR3 has 15 residues. The CDR3 is CASSLDGVSGNTIYF. The DNA for the CDR3 is TGTGCCAGCAGCTTAGATGGGGTCTCTGGAAACACCATATATTTT.

A note on this clonotype: At one end the junction does not follow the germline gene, possibly because of a read error. This chain joins TRBV7-9 and TRBJ2-5, with D perhaps assigned TRBD1 or TRBD2 (5 bases each). There are 15 residues in the CDR3. The V gene's germline CDR1 is SEHNR and CDR2 FQNEAQ (reference sequence). CDR3 DNA sequence: TGTGCCAGCAGCTTTATGGGGGACCGGGGCGAGACCCACTACTTC. Translating gives CASSFMGDRGETHYF.

This rearrangement joins TRBV12-3 or TRBV12-4 to TRBJ1-2; D call uncertain. This CDR3 is 13 amino acids long. With 5 bases removed from V and 7 bases from J, the gap between germline ends came to 14 bases. The CDR3 nucleotides are TGTGCCAGCAGTCCCCGGACTGCTGGTGGCTACACCTTC. Amino acids: CASSPRTAGGYTF.

The CDR3 sequence is CASRGTPGRPYSGLFF. The CDR3 nucleotides read TGTGCCAGCAGAGGTACCCCGGGACGGCCCTATAGCGGACTGTTTTTT. V and J are TRBV12-3 or TRBV12-4 and TRBJ1-4; D is perhaps TRBD1 (5 bases). The CDR3 totals 16 residues. V was pared by 6 bases and J by 13 bases, with 27 bases between.

This clonotype has at least ten counts. J is TRBJ2-7 and V is TRBV6-1; no reliable D call. Trimming pared 7 bases from V and 0 bases from J, leaving 13 bases between. The CDR3 runs 14 residues. Germline V gene data show CDR1 as MNHNS and CDR2 as SASEGT. DNA for the CDR3: TGTGCCAGCATCTTTGCAGGCAGCTCCTACGAGCAGTACTTC. Its translation is CASIFAGSSYEQYF.

This clonotype was counted ten times or more. This chain links TRBV5-1 with TRBJ2-5; TRBD2 aligns across 7 bases. The CDR3 is made up of 16 amino acids. J lost 4 bases, V lost 1 base, and 10 bases had no gene match. Germline assignment: CDR1 SGHRS and CDR2 YFSETQ. CDR3 sequence reads: CASSLLPSGGRETQYF. CDR3 DNA sequence: TGCGCCAGCAGCTTGCTTCCGTCGGGGGGACGAGAGACCCAGTACTTC.

The chain has TRBV19 and TRBJ1-6; D call uncertain. The CDR3 is made up of 14 amino acids. From germline, CDR1 is LNHDA and CDR2 SQIVND (reference sequence). V lost 3 bases, J lost 7 bases, and 10 bases lay in between. CDR3 loop: CASSIGGRNSPLHF. DNA for the CDR3: TGTGCCAGTAGTATCGGTGGGAGGAATTCACCCCTCCACTTT.

This clonotype was seen many times. The chain uses TRBV4-1 and TRBJ1-5; a weak D match, TRBD1 (5 bases). CDR1 and CDR2 (germline): MGHRA, YSYEKL. There are 14 residues in the CDR3. V lost 2 bases and J 3 bases, leaving 8 bases between the germline ends. For the CDR3, the DNA is TGCGCCAGCAGCCAAACAGGCAACAATCAGCCCCAGCATTTT. Amino acid sequence: CASSQTGNNQPQHF.

V gene TRBV25-1 combines with J gene TRBJ1-5; TRBD1 matches 8 bases. V trimming: 6 bases; J trimming: 11 bases; junction bases outside the gene matches: 12. CDR3 length equals 14 residues. The germline CDR1 and CDR2 sequences are MGHDK and SYGVNS. CDR3 bases: TGTGCCAGCAGGGAGGCAGGGGGCCGGTCGGCCCAGCATTTT. It translates to CASREAGGRSAQHF.

This clonotype was observed many times. J is TRBJ2-1 and V is TRBV7-2; D remains unclear. Trimming shortened V by 4 bases and J by 0 bases, and 10 bases separated the two germline ends. Germline V gene lookup returns CDR1 SGHTA and CDR2 FQGNSA. This CDR3 contains 15 residues. The CDR3 DNA reads as TGTGCCAGCAGCTCGACGCAGCGCTCCTACAATGAGCAGTTCTTC. It specifies CASSSTQRSYNEQFF.

This clonotype was found many times. The CDR3 DNA sequence: TGTGCCAGCAGCCAGCAGGGGTGGGAGACCCAGTACTTC. Translated: CASSQQGWETQYF. This rearrangement joins TRBV4-2 to TRBJ2-5, with D perhaps TRBD1 (6 bases). The CDR3 contains 13 residues. V was clipped by 3 bases and J by 5 bases, with 10 bases between them. Germline values: CDR1 LGHNA, CDR2 YNFKEQ.

This clonotype was seen at least ten times. The V gene is TRBV7-2, the J gene TRBJ1-2; D is undetermined. Between the trimmed V and J ends, which lost 1 base and 4 bases, there was a span of 13 bases. Per the germline V gene, CDR1 is SGHTA and CDR2 is FQGNSA. The CDR3 runs 15 residues. The CDR3 reads CASSLDVRAFYGYTF. The CDR3 nucleotides are TGTGCCAGCAGCTTAGACGTGAGGGCGTTCTATGGCTACACCTTC.

This clonotype was seen only a few times. As DNA, the CDR3 is TGTGCCAGCAGTCTGAGAGGGTCCGAGCAGTACGTC. Protein sequence: CASSLRGSEQYV. The chain uses TRBV6-6 and TRBJ2-7; a possible D gene is TRBD2 (5 bases). Germline lookup yields CDR1 MNHNY and CDR2 SVGAGI (reference sequence). The CDR3 sequence is 12 residues long. Between the trimmed V and J ends, which lost 5 bases and 6 bases, there was a span of 11 bases.

This clonotype was picked up many times. The chain employs TRBV7-9 and TRBJ2-5; D not resolved. Germline assignment: CDR1 SEHNR and CDR2 FQNEAQ (reference sequence). The CDR3 totals 12 residues. V was cut by 4 bases and J by 4 bases, with 7 bases left in between. CDR3 in DNA: TGTGCCAGCAGCTCTCAGCCAGAGACCCAGTACTTC. This translates into CASSSQPETQYF.

This clonotype has a count of ten or more. V is TRBV2 and J is TRBJ1-6; D uncertain. Trimming pared 0 bases from V and 9 bases from J, leaving 9 bases between. Germline V gives CDR1 SNHLY, CDR2 FYNNEI. The CDR3 consists of 14 residues. CDR3 DNA sequence: TGTGCCAGCAGTGAAGCCCGATCCGGTTCACCCCTCCACTTT. It encodes CASSEARSGSPLHF.